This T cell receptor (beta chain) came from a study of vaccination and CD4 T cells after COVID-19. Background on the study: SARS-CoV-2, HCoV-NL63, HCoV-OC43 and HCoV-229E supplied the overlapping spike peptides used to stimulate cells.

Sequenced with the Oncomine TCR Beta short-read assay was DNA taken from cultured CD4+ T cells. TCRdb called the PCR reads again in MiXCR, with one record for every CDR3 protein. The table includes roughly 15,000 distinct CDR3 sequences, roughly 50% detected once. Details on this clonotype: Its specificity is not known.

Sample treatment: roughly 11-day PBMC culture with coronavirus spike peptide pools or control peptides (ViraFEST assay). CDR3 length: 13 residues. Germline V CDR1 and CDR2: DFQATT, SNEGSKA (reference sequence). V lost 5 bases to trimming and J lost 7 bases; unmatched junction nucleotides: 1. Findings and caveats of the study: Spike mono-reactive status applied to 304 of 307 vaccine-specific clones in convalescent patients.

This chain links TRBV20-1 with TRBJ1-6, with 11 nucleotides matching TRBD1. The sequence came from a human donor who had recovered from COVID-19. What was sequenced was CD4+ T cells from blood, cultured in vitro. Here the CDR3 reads CSAGQGANSPLHF. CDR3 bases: TGCAGTGCTGGACAGGGGGCCAATTCACCCCTCCACTTT.